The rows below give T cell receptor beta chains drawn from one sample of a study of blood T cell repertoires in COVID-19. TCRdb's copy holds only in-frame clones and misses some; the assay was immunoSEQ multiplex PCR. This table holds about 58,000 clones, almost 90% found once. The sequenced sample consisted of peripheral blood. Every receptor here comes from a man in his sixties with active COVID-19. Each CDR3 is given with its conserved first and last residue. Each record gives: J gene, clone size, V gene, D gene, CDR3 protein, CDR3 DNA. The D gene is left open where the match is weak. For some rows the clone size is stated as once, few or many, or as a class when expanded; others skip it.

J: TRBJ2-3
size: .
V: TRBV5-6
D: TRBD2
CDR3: CASSLDSGTGTDTQYF
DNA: TGTGCCAGCAGCCTAGATAGCGGGACCGGCACAGATACGCAGTATTTT

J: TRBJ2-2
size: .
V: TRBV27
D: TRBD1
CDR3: CASSFLKRTGGTGELFF
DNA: TGTGCCAGCAGTTTCCTTAAAAGGACAGGTGGTACCGGGGAGCTGTTTTTT

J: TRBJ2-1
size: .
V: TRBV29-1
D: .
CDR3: CSLERRESYNEQFF
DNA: TGCAGCCTCGAACGAAGGGAGTCCTACAATGAGCAGTTCTTC

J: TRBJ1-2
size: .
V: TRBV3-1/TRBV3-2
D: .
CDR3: CASRGGNYGYTF
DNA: TGTGCCAGCAGGGGGGGGAACTATGGCTACACCTTC

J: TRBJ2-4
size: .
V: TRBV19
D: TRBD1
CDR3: CASSRVGQGRENIQYF
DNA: TGTGCCAGTAGTCGGGTCGGACAGGGCAGGGAGAACATTCAGTACTTC

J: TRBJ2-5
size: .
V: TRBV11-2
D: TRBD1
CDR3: CASSAKTGAGRGTQYF
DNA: TGTGCCAGCAGCGCAAAGACAGGGGCGGGCAGAGGGACCCAGTACTTC

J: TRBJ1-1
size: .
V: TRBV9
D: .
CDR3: CASSVGLGEGGPFNTEAFF
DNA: TGTGCCAGCAGCGTAGGACTCGGGGAGGGGGGCCCGTTCAACACTGAAGCTTTCTTT

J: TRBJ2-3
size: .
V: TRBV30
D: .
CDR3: CAWSSDRRATDTQYF
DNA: TGTGCCTGGAGTTCTGACCGGCGGGCCACAGATACGCAGTATTTT

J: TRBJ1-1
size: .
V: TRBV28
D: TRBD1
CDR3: CASRRQGAGEAFF
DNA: TGTGCCAGCAGGCGACAGGGGGCTGGTGAAGCTTTCTTT

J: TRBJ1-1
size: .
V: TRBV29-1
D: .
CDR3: CSVVESPGTEAFF
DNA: TGCAGCGTTGTCGAATCCCCGGGCACTGAAGCTTTCTTT

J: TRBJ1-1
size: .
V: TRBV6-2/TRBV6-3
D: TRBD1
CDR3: CASNYRGTEAFF
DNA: TGTGCCAGCAATTACAGGGGCACTGAAGCTTTCTTT

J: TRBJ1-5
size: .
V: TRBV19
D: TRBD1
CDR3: CASSNLDRGPFSSNQPQHF
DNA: TGTGCCAGTAGTAACCTCGACAGGGGACCGTTCAGTAGCAATCAGCCCCAGCATTTT

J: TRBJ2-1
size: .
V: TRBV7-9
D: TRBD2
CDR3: CASSFGTSASEQFF
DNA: TGTGCCAGCAGCTTCGGGACTAGCGCATCTGAGCAGTTCTTC

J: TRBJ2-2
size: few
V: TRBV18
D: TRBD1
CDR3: CASSPWDSKFANTGELFF
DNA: TGTGCCAGCTCACCCTGGGACAGCAAGTTCGCGAACACCGGGGAGCTGTTTTTT

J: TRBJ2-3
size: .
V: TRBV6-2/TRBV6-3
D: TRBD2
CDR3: CASRPSGTILDTQYF
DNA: TGTGCCAGCAGACCTAGCGGGACTATACTAGATACGCAGTATTTT

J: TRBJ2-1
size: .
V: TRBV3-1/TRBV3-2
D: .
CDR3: CASRPYGSGYNEQFF
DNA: TGTGCCAGCAGGCCGTATGGATCGGGGTACAATGAGCAGTTCTTC

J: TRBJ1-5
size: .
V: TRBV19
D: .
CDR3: CASRWGLSNQPQHF
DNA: TGTGCCAGTAGATGGGGGCTTTCCAATCAGCCCCAGCATTTT

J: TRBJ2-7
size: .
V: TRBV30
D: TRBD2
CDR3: CAWIGRGGLSYEQYF
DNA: TGTGCCTGGATCGGGAGGGGGGGACTCTCCTACGAGCAGTACTTC

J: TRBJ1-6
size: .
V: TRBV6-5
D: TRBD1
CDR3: CASSYRGRSYNSPLHF
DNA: TGTGCCAGCAGTTACAGGGGGCGATCCTATAATTCACCCCTCCACTTT

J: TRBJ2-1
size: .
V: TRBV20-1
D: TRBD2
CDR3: CSASVSGRMDEQFF
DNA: TGCAGTGCTAGTGTTAGCGGGAGAATGGATGAGCAGTTCTTC

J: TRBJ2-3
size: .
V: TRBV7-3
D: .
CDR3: CASSKGGSGDTQYF
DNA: TGTGCCAGCTCCAAGGGGGGGAGCGGAGATACGCAGTATTTT

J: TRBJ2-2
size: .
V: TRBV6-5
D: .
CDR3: CASSLADTGELFF
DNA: TGTGCCAGCAGTTTGGCAGATACCGGGGAGCTGTTTTTT

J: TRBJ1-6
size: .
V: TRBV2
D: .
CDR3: CASSVARRDLYLYNSPLHF
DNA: TGTGCCAGCAGTGTGGCCCGGCGGGATCTCTACCTCTATAATTCACCCCTCCACTTT